The clone carrying this TCR beta chain appeared a few times. The antigen remains undetermined. The source of the sample is a study of response to subunit inactivated influenza vaccine. TCRdb re-analysed the RT-PCR reads in MiXCR, keeping a single row per CDR3 protein. This sample has 800,000 to 1,000,000 distinct CDR3 sequences; about 20% occur once, and the top ten carry roughly a tenth. General observations from the study: The authors put forward the suggestion that each seasonal influenza vaccination may bring in only a limited number of new T cells.

CDR3 size: 15 residues. Germline V gives CDR1 DFQATT, CDR2 SNEGSKA (reference sequence). Trimming removed 3 bases from V and 7 bases from J, with 18 bases in between. The source material was PBMCs from blood, sampled 5 days after vaccination. The chain employs TRBV20-1 and TRBJ2-2, with a weak D call TRBD1 (6 bases). The TCR was taken from a man aged 50 to 59 who received an inactivated influenza vaccine. The CDR3 is CSASLGAHGDGELFF. The CDR3 nucleotides read TGCAGTGCTAGTCTGGGGGCTCATGGGGACGGGGAGCTGTTTTTT.